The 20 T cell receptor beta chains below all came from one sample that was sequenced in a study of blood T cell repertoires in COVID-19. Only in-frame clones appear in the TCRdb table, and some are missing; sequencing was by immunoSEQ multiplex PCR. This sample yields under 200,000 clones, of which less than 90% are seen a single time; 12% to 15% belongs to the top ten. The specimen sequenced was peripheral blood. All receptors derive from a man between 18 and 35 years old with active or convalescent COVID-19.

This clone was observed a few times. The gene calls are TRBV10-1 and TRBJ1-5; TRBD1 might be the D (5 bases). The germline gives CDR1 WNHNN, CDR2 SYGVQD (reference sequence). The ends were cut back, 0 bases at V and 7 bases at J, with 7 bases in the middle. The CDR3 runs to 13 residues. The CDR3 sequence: CASSESRAQPQHF. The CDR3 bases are TGCGCCAGCAGTGAGTCCAGGGCCCAGCCCCAGCATTTT.

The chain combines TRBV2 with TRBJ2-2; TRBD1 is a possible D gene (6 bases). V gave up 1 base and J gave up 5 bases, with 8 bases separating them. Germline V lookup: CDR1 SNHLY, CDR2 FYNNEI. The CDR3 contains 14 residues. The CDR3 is CASSEVGATGELFF. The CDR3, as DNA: TGTGCCAGCAGTGAAGTGGGGGCGACCGGGGAGCTGTTTTTT.

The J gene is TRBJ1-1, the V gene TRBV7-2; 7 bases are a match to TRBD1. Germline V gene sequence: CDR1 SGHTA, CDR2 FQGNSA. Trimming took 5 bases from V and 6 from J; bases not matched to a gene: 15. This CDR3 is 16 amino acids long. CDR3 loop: CASSPGAPTGFAEAFF. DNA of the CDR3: TGTGCCAGCAGCCCGGGGGCCCCGACAGGGTTCGCTGAAGCTTTCTTT.

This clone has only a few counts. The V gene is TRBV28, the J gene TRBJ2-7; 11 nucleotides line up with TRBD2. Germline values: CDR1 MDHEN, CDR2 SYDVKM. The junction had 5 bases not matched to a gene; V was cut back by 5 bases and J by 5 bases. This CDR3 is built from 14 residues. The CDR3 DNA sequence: TGTGCCAGCAGTCCCCAACTAGCGGGGGACGAGCAGTACTTC. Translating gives CASSPQLAGDEQYF.

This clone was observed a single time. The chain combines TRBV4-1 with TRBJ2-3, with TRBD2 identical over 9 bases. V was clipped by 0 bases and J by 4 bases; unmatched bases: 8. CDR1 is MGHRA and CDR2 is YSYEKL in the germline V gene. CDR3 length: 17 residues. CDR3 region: CASSQENLAGSADTQYF. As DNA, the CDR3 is TGCGCCAGCAGCCAAGAAAATCTAGCGGGGTCCGCAGATACGCAGTATTTT.

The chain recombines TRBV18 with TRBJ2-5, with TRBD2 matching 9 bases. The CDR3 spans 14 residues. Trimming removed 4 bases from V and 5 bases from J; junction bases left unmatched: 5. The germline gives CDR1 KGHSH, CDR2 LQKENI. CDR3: CASSLAGEWETQYF. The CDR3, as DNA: TGTGCCAGCTCACTAGCGGGGGAGTGGGAGACCCAGTACTTC.

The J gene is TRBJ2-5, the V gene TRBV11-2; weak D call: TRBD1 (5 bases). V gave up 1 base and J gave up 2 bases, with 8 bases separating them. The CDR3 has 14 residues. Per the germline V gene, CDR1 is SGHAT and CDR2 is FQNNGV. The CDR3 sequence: CASSLGQPQETQYF. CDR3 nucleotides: TGTGCCAGCAGCTTAGGACAGCCGCAAGAGACCCAGTACTTC.

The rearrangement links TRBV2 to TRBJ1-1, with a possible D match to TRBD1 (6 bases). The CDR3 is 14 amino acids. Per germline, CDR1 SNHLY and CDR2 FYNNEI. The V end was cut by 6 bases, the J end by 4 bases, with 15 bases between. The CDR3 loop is CASRGRVGATEAFF. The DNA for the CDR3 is TGTGCCAGCAGGGGACGTGTGGGGGCCACTGAAGCTTTCTTT. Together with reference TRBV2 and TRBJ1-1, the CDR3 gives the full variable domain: EPEVTQTPSHQVTQMGQEVILRCVPISNHLYFYWYRQILGQKVEFLVSFYNNEISEKSEIFDDQFSVERPDGSNFTLKIRSTKLEDSAMYFCASRGRVGATEAFFGQGTRLTVV.

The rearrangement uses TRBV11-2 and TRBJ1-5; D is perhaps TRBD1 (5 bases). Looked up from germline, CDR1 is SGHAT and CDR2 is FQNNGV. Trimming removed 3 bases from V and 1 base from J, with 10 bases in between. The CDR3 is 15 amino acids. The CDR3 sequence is CASSLGRGSNQPQHF. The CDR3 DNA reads TGTGCCAGCAGCTTGGGACGGGGGAGCAATCAGCCCCAGCATTTT.

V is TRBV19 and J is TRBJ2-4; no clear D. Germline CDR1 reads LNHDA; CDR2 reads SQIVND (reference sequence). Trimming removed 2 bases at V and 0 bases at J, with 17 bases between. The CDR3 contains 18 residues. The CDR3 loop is CASSIQGQKTIAKNIQYF. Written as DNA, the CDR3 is TGTGCCAGTAGTATACAAGGCCAGAAGACAATAGCCAAAAACATTCAGTACTTC.

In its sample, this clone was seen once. The CDR3 loop is CASSFLTGKGNTIYF. DNA for the CDR3: TGTGCCAGCAGCTTCTTGACAGGGAAGGGAAACACCATATATTTT. J is TRBJ1-3 and V is TRBV7-9, with TRBD1 identical over 7 bases. CDR3 length: 15 amino acids. V shed 3 bases, J shed 4 bases, and the junction held 6 bases outside the gene matches. The germline V gene encodes CDR1 SEHNR and CDR2 FQNEAQ (reference sequence).

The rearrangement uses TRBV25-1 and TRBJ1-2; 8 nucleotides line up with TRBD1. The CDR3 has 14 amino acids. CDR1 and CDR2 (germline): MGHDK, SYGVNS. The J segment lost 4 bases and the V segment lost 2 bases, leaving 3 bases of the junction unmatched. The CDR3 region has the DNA TGTGCCAGCAGTGAACTAGACAGGGGCTATGGCTACACCTTC. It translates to CASSELDRGYGYTF.

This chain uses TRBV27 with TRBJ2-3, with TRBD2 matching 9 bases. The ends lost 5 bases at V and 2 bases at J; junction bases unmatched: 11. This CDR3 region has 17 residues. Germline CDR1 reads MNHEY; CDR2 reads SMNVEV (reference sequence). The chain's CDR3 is CASSPNSLAGLTDTQYF. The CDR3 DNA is TGTGCCAGCAGTCCTAACTCTCTAGCGGGGCTCACAGATACGCAGTATTTT.

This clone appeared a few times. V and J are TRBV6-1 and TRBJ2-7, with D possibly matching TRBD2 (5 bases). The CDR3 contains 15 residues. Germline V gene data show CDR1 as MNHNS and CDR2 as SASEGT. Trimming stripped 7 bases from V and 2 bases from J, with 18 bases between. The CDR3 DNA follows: TGTGCCAGCACCTCCCCCGGGAAGGGCACCTACGAGCAGTACTTC. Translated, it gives CASTSPGKGTYEQYF.

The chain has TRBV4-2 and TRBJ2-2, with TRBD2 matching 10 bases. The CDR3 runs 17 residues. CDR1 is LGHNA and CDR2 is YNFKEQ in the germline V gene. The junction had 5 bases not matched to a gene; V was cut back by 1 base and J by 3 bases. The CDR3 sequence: CASSQGLAGAYTGELFF. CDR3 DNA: TGTGCCAGCAGCCAAGGCCTAGCGGGGGCCTACACCGGGGAGCTGTTTTTT.

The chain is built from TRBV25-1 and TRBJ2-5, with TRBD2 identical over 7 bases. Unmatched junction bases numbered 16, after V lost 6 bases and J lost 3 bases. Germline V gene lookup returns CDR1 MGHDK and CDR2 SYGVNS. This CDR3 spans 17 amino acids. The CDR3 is CASSEPHGGRLKETQYF. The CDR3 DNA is TGTGCCAGCAGCGAGCCCCACGGCGGGAGACTAAAAGAGACCCAGTACTTC.

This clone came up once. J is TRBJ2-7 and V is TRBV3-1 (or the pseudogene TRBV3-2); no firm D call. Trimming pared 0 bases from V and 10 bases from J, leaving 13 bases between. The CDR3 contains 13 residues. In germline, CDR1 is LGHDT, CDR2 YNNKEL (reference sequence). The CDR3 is CASSQDFNYKQYF. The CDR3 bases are TGTGCCAGCAGCCAAGATTTTAACTACAAACAGTACTTC.

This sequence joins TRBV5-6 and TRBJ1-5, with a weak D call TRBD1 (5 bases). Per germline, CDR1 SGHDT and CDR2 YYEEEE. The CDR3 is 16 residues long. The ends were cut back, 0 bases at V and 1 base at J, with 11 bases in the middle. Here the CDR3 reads CASSLAGPWSNQPQHF. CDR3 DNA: TGTGCCAGCAGCTTGGCAGGGCCCTGGAGCAATCAGCCCCAGCATTTT.

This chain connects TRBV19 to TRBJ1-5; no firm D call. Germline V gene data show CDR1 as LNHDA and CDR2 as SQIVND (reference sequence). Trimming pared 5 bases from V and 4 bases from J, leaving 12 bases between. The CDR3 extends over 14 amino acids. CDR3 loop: CASSSQVPNQPQHF. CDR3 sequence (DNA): TGTGCCAGTAGTTCTCAGGTCCCTAATCAGCCCCAGCATTTT.

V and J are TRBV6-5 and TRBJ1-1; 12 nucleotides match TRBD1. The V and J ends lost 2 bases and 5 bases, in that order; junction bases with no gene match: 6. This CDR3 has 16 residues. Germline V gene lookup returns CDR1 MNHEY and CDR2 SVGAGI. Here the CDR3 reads CASSYPMGQGATEAFF. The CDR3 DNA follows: TGTGCCAGCAGTTACCCTATGGGACAGGGGGCGACTGAAGCTTTCTTT.